A selection of T cell receptor beta chains follows, all from one sample in a study of shared clonotypes between healthy human individuals. Assay used: immunoSEQ multiplex PCR; TCRdb lists only in-frame clones, some missing. The sample contains about 380,000 clones, approximately 97% of which appear only once. Sequencing was performed on memory CD8+ T cells sorted from blood. Receptors were obtained from a man under 40 in good health. CDR3s include the opening cysteine and the closing phenylalanine or tryptophan. Each record gives: V gene, J gene, CDR3 protein.

>TRBV10-1|TRBJ2-4
CASSDLGTAKNIQYF
>TRBV11-1|TRBJ2-1
CASSFTPHPVLEQFF
>TRBV2|TRBJ2-2
CASRLVGLNTGELFF
>TRBV6-5|TRBJ1-2
CAGSYSGDYGYTF
>TRBV27|TRBJ2-1
CASGFMGLAAYNEQFF
>TRBV6-4|TRBJ2-2
CASRRTLNTGELFF
>TRBV4-1|TRBJ2-3
CASSPSGRSTDTQYF
>TRBV6-6|TRBJ1-2
CASSYFPGQGHGYTF
>TRBV10-2|TRBJ2-7
CASSDPGGDEQYF
>TRBV19|TRBJ2-7
CASTSGSGRSYEQYF
>TRBV18|TRBJ2-5
CASSPRTSGIQETQYF
>TRBV28|TRBJ1-2
CASSITGEVYGYTF
>TRBV6-6|TRBJ2-5
CASSYLGGGETQYF
>TRBV20-1|TRBJ1-5
CSGGQPQHF
>TRBV28|TRBJ1-3
CASSPQPGTQKRNTIYF
>TRBV5-8|TRBJ2-7
CASSLYGTSGSYEQYF
>TRBV5-8|TRBJ2-5
CASSSMEPGGETQYF
>TRBV30|TRBJ2-7
CAWSVRGGYEQYF
>TRBV5-1|TRBJ2-3
CASSLVKGTDTQYF
>TRBV7-3|TRBJ2-3
CASSPSRLRTSTDTQYF
>TRBV19|TRBJ2-7
CASSFAGGPYEQYF
>TRBV30|TRBJ2-2
CAWREGLATGELFF
>TRBV10-3|TRBJ2-3
CATTGGTDTQYF
>TRBV6-4|TRBJ2-1
CASSDQPGYYEQFF
>TRBV5-1|TRBJ2-2
CASSLTTAVGELFF
>TRBV2|TRBJ1-6
CASSERRAGWTYNSPLHF
>TRBV9|TRBJ1-4
CASSVAQGVGEKLFF
>TRBV23-1|TRBJ2-5
CASSQSMPGVGETQYF
>TRBV6-5|TRBJ2-7
CASSYSRWSYEQYF
>TRBV11-2|TRBJ2-3
CASTSPSDSTDTQYF
>TRBV16|TRBJ2-2
CASKVGDTGELFF
>TRBV14|TRBJ2-2
CASSPYRAANTGELFF
>TRBV28|TRBJ1-1
CASSTRFRGGFTEAFF
>TRBV7-9|TRBJ1-1
CASSLGRGPGDAFF
>TRBV5-1|TRBJ2-7
CASSLEPGSSGEQYF
>TRBV28|TRBJ1-4
CASFERGFNEKLFF
>TRBV18|TRBJ2-3
CASVQGRFSSTDTQYF
>TRBV10-3|TRBJ2-3
CAISNHQWTSGRDTDTQYF
>TRBV15|TRBJ2-1
CATSRGLMTSAYNEQFF
>TRBV7-6|TRBJ2-3
CASSLASDTQYF
>TRBV7-2|TRBJ2-7
CASQWDRDPYEQYF